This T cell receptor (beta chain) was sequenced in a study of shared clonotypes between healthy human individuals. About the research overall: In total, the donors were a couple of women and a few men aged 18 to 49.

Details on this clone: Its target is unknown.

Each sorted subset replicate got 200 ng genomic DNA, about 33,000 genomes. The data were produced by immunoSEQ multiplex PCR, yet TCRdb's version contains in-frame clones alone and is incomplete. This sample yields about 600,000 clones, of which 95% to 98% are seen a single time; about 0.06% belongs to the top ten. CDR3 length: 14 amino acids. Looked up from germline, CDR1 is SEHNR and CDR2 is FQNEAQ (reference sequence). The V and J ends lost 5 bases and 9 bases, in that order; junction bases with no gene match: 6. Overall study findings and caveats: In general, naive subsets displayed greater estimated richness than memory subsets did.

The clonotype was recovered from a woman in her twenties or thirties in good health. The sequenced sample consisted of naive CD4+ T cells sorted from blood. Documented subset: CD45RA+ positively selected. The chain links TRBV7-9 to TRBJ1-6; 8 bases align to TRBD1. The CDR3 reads CASSPDRGGSPLHF. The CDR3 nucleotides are TGTGCCAGCAGCCCCGACAGGGGAGGTTCACCCCTCCACTTT.